Listed here is a single TCR beta chain. V dropped 3 bases and J dropped 7; count of bases not matched to a gene: 2. Germline-derived CDR1 and CDR2 are MNHEY and SMNVEV (reference sequence). This CDR3 is built from 13 residues. Assay used: immunoSEQ multiplex PCR; TCRdb lists only in-frame clones, some missing. The table includes 96,000 or so clones, roughly four fifths detected once. The data derive from a study of blood T cell repertoires in COVID-19. Study overall: Specimens from acute and convalescent COVID-19 originated in the United States, Italy and Spain.

The sample comprised peripheral blood. The receptor was derived from a man older than 75 with COVID-19, enrolled during active disease. V and J are TRBV27 and TRBJ2-1; 8 bases map to TRBD1. The DNA for the CDR3 is TGTGCCAGCAGTTTGGACAGGGTTAATGAGCAGTTCTTC. It is translated as CASSLDRVNEQFF.